The 8 T cell receptor beta chains reported below all come from one sample, sequenced in a study of CD8+CD57+ T cells in acquired aplastic anemia. Profiling that covered TCR beta VDJ and CDR3 relied on genomic DNA as its template. TCRdb ran MiXCR on the reads and lists one entry per CDR3 protein. The sample includes 400,000 to 450,000 distinct CDR3 sequences, around 72% of them seen just once. Sequencing was carried out using sorted CD4+, CD8+, or CD8+CD57+ T cells (not recorded which) from PBMCs. The receptors were gathered from a human donor in good health, serving as a control.

The rearrangement links TRBV7-3 to TRBJ2-2; D tentatively reads TRBD1 or TRBD2 (5 bases each). Germline CDR1 is SGHTA and CDR2 is FQGTGA. This CDR3 is 15 amino acids long. Deletions cut 2 bases from V and 15 bases from J, with 22 bases between. DNA for the CDR3: TGTGCCAGCAGCTTAGCGGTGGGGAACACCGGGGCGTTGTTTTTT. Translating it yields CASSLAVGNTGALFF.

This clonotype appeared many times. This CDR3 is CASSYSQPGGWEETQYF. DNA of the CDR3: TGTGCCAGCAGTTACTCCCAACCTGGGGGCTGGGAAGAGACCCAGTACTTC. The rearrangement links TRBV6-2 or TRBV6-3 to TRBJ2-5; possibly TRBD1 for D (6 bases). Germline assignment: CDR1 MNHEY and CDR2 SVGEGT. Trimming shortened V by 0 bases and J by 3 bases, and 17 bases separated the two germline ends. CDR3 length equals 17 residues.

The chain carries TRBV15 and TRBJ2-1; TRBD2 is a possible D gene (6 bases). V was clipped by 4 bases and J by 8 bases, with 21 bases between them. The CDR3 runs 16 residues. The V gene's germline CDR1 is LNHNV and CDR2 YYDKDF (reference sequence). The CDR3 bases are TGTGCCACCAGCAATACCCGGGGGTTTGGGATCGATGAGCAGTTCTTC. This sequence encodes CATSNTRGFGIDEQFF.

Details on this clonotype: Likely a read error: the CDR3 ends without its conserved phenylalanine or tryptophan. V and J are TRBV19 and TRBJ1-6; no reliable D call. The CDR3 is made up of 15 amino acids. V was shortened by 5 bases and J by 5 bases, with 13 bases between the two germline ends. The germline V gene encodes CDR1 LNHDA and CDR2 SQIVND (reference sequence). The CDR3 here is CASSLPGLNNSPLHS. CDR3 nucleotide sequence: TGTGCCAGTAGTTTACCGGGCCTCAATAATTCACCCCTCCACTCT.

Concerning this clonotype: As the CDR3 is not closed by the conserved phenylalanine or tryptophan, this likely results from a read error. The chain uses TRBV6-1 and TRBJ1-1; D is possibly TRBD1 (6 bases). Germline CDR1 reads MNHNS; CDR2 reads SASEGT. There are 17 residues in the CDR3. V dropped 1 base and J dropped 1 base, with 16 bases sitting between them. The CDR3 nucleotides read TGTGCCAGCAGTGAAGGACAGGACTGTTTTACGAACACTGAAGCTTTCCTT. Residues: CASSEGQDCFTNTEAFL.

This chain links TRBV24-1 with TRBJ2-5; D not certain. The CDR3 contains 12 residues. The ends were cut back, 3 bases at V and 7 bases at J, with 8 bases in the middle. Per germline, CDR1 KGHDR and CDR2 SFDVKD. CDR3 DNA sequence: TGTGCCACCAGTGATGGTGTAGGGACCCAGTACTTC. Residues: CATSDGVGTQYF.

This clonotype was seen only once. The chain couples TRBV20-1 to TRBJ2-5, with 12 bases that match TRBD2. CDR1 and CDR2 (germline): DFQATT, SNEGSKA (reference sequence). This CDR3 has 13 amino acids. J was trimmed by 4 bases and V by 5 bases; bases with no gene match: 2. For the CDR3, the DNA is TGCAGTGCTCGGACTAGCGGGACAGAGACCCAGTACTTC. Its protein product is CSARTSGTETQYF.

This clonotype was seen repeatedly, ten times or more. The chain recombines TRBV6-1 with TRBJ2-5; 7 bases agree with TRBD1. This CDR3 is built from 14 residues. CDR1 MNHNS and CDR2 SASEGT come from the germline V gene. V lost 4 bases to trimming and J lost 5 bases; unmatched junction nucleotides: 7. CDR3 sequence: CASSVSRRGETQYF. CDR3 bases: TGTGCCAGCAGTGTATCCCGCAGGGGGGAGACCCAGTACTTC.